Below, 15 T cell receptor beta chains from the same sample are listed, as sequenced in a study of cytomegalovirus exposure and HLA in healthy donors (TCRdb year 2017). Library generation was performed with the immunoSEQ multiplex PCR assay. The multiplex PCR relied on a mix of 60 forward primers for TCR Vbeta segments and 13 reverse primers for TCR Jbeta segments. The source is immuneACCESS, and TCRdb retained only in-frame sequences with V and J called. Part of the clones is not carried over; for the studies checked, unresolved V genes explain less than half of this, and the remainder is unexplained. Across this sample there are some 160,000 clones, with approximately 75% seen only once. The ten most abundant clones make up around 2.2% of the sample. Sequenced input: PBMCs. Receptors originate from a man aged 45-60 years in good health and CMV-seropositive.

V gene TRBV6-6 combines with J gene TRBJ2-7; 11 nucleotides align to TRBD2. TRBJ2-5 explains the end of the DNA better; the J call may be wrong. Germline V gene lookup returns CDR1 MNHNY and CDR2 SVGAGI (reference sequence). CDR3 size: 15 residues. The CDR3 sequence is CASTRLAGYQETQYF. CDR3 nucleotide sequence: TGTGCCAGCACCAGACTAGCGGGGTACCAAGAGACCCAGTACTTC.

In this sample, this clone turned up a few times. CDR3 region: CASSLTSPYEQYF. The DNA for the CDR3 is TGCGCCAGCAGCTTGACTAGTCCGTACGAGCAGTACTTC. V and J are TRBV5-1 and TRBJ2-7; the D gene is possibly TRBD2 (5 bases). This CDR3 comprises 13 residues. Germline V gene sequence: CDR1 SGHRS, CDR2 YFSETQ. Trimming pared 1 base from V and 4 bases from J, leaving 9 bases between.

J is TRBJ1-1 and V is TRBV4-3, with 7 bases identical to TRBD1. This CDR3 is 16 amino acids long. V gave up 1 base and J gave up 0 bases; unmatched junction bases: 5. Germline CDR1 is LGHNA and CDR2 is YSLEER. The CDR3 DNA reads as TGCGCCAGCAGCCAAGGGACAGGTGATCTGAACACTGAAGCTTTCTTT. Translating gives CASSQGTGDLNTEAFF.

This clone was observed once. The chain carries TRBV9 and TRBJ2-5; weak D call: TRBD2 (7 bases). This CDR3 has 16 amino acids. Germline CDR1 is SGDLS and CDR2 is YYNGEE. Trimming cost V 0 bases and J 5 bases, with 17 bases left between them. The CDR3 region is CASSVDGGRRDETQYF. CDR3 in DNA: TGTGCCAGCAGCGTAGACGGGGGGCGACGGGATGAGACCCAGTACTTC.

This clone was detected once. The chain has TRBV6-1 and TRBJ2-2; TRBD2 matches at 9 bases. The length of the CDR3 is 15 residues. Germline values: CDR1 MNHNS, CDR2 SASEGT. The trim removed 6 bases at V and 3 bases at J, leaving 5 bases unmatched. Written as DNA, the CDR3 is TGTGCCAGCAGGATAGCGGGGGCCTACACCGGGGAGCTGTTTTTT. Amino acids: CASRIAGAYTGELFF.

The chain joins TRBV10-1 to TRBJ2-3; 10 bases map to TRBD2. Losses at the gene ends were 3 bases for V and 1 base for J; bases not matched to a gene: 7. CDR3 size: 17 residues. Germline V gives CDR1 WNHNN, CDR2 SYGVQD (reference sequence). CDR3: CASSDQTSGLGTDTQYF. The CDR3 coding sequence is TGCGCCAGCAGTGACCAGACTAGCGGGCTAGGCACAGATACGCAGTATTTT.

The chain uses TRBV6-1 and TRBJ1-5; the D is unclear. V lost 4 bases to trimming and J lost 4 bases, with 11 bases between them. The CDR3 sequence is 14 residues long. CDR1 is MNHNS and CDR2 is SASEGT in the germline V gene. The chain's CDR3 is CASSVNWANQPQHF. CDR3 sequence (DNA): TGTGCCAGCAGTGTGAATTGGGCAAATCAGCCCCAGCATTTT.

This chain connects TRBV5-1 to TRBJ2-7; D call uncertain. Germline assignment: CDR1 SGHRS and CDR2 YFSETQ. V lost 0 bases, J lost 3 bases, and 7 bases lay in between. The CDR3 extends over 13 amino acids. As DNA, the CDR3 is TGCGCCAGCAGCTTGGACAGTATCTACGAGCAGTACTTC. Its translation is CASSLDSIYEQYF.

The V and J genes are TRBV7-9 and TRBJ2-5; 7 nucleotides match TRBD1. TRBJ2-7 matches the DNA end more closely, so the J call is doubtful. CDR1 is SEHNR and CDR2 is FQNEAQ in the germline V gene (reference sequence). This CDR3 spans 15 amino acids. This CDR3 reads CASSPTTGYSYEQYF. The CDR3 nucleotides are TGTGCCAGCAGCCCCACGACAGGGTACTCCTACGAGCAGTACTTC.

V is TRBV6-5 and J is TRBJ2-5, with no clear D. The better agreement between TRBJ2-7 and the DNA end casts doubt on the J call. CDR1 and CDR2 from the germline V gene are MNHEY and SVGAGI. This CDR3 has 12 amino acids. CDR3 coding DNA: TGTGCCAGCAGCCCCCGTGAGTACGAGCAGTACTTC. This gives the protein CASSPREYEQYF.

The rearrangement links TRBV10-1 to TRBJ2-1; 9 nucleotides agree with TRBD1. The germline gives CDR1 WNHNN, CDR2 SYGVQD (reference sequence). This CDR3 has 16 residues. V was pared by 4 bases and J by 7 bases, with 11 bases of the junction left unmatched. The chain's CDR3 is CASSGPGQGKGNEQFF. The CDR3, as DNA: TGCGCCAGCAGTGGCCCGGGACAGGGTAAGGGGAATGAGCAGTTCTTC.

The CDR3 protein is CASTRLAAYTGELFF. Written as DNA, the CDR3 is TGTGCCAGCACAAGACTAGCGGCGTACACCGGGGAGCTGTTTTTT. This chain joins TRBV27 and TRBJ2-2; 9 bases match TRBD2. The CDR3 spans 15 residues. V shed 7 bases and J 3 bases; nucleotides not matched to a gene: 6. Germline V gene sequence: CDR1 MNHEY, CDR2 SMNVEV (reference sequence).

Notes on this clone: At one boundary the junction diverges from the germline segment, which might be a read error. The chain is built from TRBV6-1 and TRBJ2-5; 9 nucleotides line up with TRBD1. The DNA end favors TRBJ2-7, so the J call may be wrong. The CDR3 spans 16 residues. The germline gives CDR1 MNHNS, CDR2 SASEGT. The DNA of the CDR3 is TGTGCCAGCACTGAATCCGGGACAGGGTACTCCTACGAGCAGTACTTC. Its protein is CASTESGTGYSYEQYF.

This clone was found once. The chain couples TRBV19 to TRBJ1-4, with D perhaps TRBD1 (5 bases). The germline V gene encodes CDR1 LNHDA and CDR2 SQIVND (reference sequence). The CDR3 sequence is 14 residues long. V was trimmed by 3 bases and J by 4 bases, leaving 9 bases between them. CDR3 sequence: CASSIGRVNEKLFF. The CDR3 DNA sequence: TGTGCCAGTAGTATTGGCAGGGTTAATGAAAAACTGTTTTTT.

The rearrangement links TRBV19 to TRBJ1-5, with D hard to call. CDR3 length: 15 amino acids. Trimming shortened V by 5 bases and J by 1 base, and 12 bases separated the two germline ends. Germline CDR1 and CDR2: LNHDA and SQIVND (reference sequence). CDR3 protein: CASSPGEGSNQPQHF. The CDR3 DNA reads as TGTGCCAGTAGTCCCGGAGAAGGAAGCAATCAGCCCCAGCATTTT.